The 17 T cell receptor beta chains below come from one sample, sequenced in a study of metastatic and nonmetastatic thyroid tumors. MiXCR was used by TCRdb to re-call the PCR reads. This table holds some 31,000 clones, under 8% found once. Treatment of any kind had been given to no patient before thyroid surgery. Sequenced: blood. Every receptor here comes from a female donor with papillary thyroid cancer or a benign thyroid nodule (not recorded which). Some clones in this sample may be carry-over from other donors' samples.

This clone was picked up many times. A read error is possible here, since a much larger clone lies one base away. The same CDR3 also results from other DNA sequences found in this sample. The chain recombines TRBV12-3 or TRBV12-4 with TRBJ1-1; 7 nucleotides agree with TRBD1. The CDR3 sequence is 13 residues long. CDR3 DNA: TGCGCCAGCAAAAACCAGGGGGGGACTGAAGCTTTCTTT. This translates into CASKNQGGTEAFF.

There are many counts of this clone. Here the CDR3 DNA reads TGTGCCAGCAGCCCTCCGGGACAGGGATGGACTGAAGCTTTCTTT. It yields the protein CASSPPGQGWTEAFF. The J gene is TRBJ1-1, the V gene TRBV7-8; TRBD1 matches at 9 bases. Germline lookup yields CDR1 SGHVS and CDR2 FQNEAQ. Unmatched junction bases numbered 9, after V lost 5 bases and J lost 5 bases. This CDR3 comprises 15 residues.

Concerning this clone: A much larger clone lies a single base off, so this may be a read error. CDR3 sequence (DNA): TGTGCCAGCCCACCAGAGAGGGGTCAAGGAGATACGCAGTATTTT. As protein: CASPPERGQGDTQYF. The V gene is TRBV18, the J gene TRBJ2-3; D may be TRBD1 or TRBD2 (5 bases each). CDR3 size: 15 residues. Germline-derived CDR1 and CDR2 are KGHSH and LQKENI. The entire variable domain, with the rest obtained from reference TRBV18 and TRBJ2-3, is as follows: NAGVMQNPRHLVRRRGQEARLRCSPMKGHSHVYWYRQLPEEGLKFMVYLQKENIIDESGMPKERFSAEFPKEGPSILRIQQVVRGDSAAYFCASPPERGQGDTQYFGPGTRLTVL.

This clone was observed at least ten times. The chain employs TRBV4-2 and TRBJ1-4; D remains unclear. Germline lookup yields CDR1 LGHNA and CDR2 YNFKEQ. This CDR3 is 18 amino acids long. The ends were cut back, 1 base at V and 0 bases at J, with 15 bases in the middle. This CDR3 reads CASSQVLDGAATNEKLFF. CDR3 sequence (DNA): TGTGCCAGCAGCCAAGTGTTGGATGGAGCCGCAACTAATGAAAAACTGTTTTTT.

This clone was observed a few times. The V gene is TRBV6-1, the J gene TRBJ1-1; no definite D call. Germline CDR1 reads MNHNS; CDR2 reads SASEGT. Trimming pared 8 bases from V and 3 bases from J, leaving 16 bases between. There are 14 residues in the CDR3. The CDR3 reads CASLTGGMDTEAFF. The CDR3 DNA reads as TGTGCCAGCTTAACTGGAGGGATGGACACTGAAGCTTTCTTT.

This clone was picked up many times. One end of the junction varies from germline; a read error may be responsible. The chain recombines TRBV7-7 with TRBJ2-1; 11 positions agree with TRBD2. CDR1 is SSHAT, CDR2 FNYEAQ, per germline (reference sequence). The CDR3 is 15 residues long. CDR3 loop: CASSSTSGTYNEQFF. The CDR3 bases are TGTGCTAGCAGCTCGACTAGCGGGACGTACAATGAGCAGTTCTTC. The full variable domain, with the rest looked up from reference TRBV7-7 and TRBJ2-1, is GAGVSQSPRYKVTKRGQDVTLRCDPISSHATLYWYQQALGQGPEFLTYFNYEAQPDKSGLPSDRFSAERPEGSISTLTIQRTEQRDSAMYRCASSSTSGTYNEQFFGPGTRLTVL.

This clone was observed many times. The genes are TRBV6-1 and TRBJ2-3, with 10 bases lining up with TRBD1. The CDR3 extends over 15 amino acids. Germline CDR1 MNHNS, CDR2 SASEGT. After removal of 5 bases from V and 5 bases from J, the junction contained 7 bases not matched to a gene. CDR3 in DNA: TGTGCCAGCAGTCCCGGGACAGGGGTGCGAGATACGCAGTATTTT. It specifies CASSPGTGVRDTQYF.

This clone occurred many times. This sequence joins TRBV7-8 and TRBJ1-2; TRBD1 matches 8 bases. The junction had 9 bases not matched to a gene; V was cut back by 6 bases and J by 6 bases. Per the germline V gene, CDR1 is SGHVS and CDR2 is FQNEAQ. The CDR3 is made up of 14 amino acids. Written as DNA, the CDR3 is TGTGCCAGCAGTTCTAGGACAGGGTTTAATGGCTACACCTTC. Translated, it gives CASSSRTGFNGYTF.

This clone has at least ten counts. The rearrangement joins TRBV5-1 to TRBJ2-3; 10 positions agree with TRBD2. Per the germline V gene, CDR1 is SGHRS and CDR2 is YFSETQ. J was trimmed by 9 bases and V by 4 bases; bases with no gene match: 17. The CDR3 totals 17 residues. CDR3 sequence: CASSPAPSGGAGRTQYF. CDR3 nucleotide sequence: TGCGCCAGCAGCCCGGCCCCCAGCGGGGGGGCGGGTAGGACGCAGTATTTT.

This clone was counted ten times or more. The V gene is TRBV4-2, the J gene TRBJ2-1; D is uncertain. The CDR3 runs to 13 residues. CDR1 and CDR2 (germline): LGHNA, YNFKEQ. V lost 1 base and J lost 5, with 6 bases in between. CDR3 protein: CASSQVLNNEQFF. The DNA for the CDR3 is TGTGCCAGCAGCCAAGTGTTAAACAATGAGCAGTTCTTC.

This clone has a count of ten or more. This CDR3 is also generated by other DNA sequences in the sample. The V and J genes are TRBV20-1 and TRBJ1-4; weak D call: TRBD1 (6 bases). CDR3 size: 13 residues. V was cut by 6 bases and J by 7 bases, with 15 bases left in between. Germline lookup yields CDR1 DFQATT and CDR2 SNEGSKA (reference sequence). The CDR3 DNA sequence: TGCAGTGCCCTACCGGGACAAACTGAAAAACTGTTTTTT. Amino acids: CSALPGQTEKLFF.

This clone qualifies as medium-sized. J is TRBJ2-7 and V is TRBV11-2; maybe TRBD2 (5 bases). Trimming shortened V by 2 bases and J by 2 bases, and 10 bases separated the two germline ends. The germline CDR1 and CDR2 sequences are SGHAT and FQNNGV. CDR3 size: 14 residues. The CDR3 DNA sequence: TGTGCCAGCAGCTTAAAGGACGGGGCCTACGAGCAGTACTTC. Its translation: CASSLKDGAYEQYF.

In its sample, this clone was seen many times. V is TRBV5-1 and J is TRBJ1-4; unclear D gene. This CDR3 has 16 amino acids. Trimming left V 3 bases short and J 0 bases short, with 12 bases between. Germline V gene data show CDR1 as SGHRS and CDR2 as YFSETQ. The CDR3 sequence: CASSSTGPTTNEKLFF. DNA for the CDR3: TGCGCCAGCAGCTCCACCGGGCCAACAACTAATGAAAAACTGTTTTTT.

There are a few counts of this clone. The genes are TRBV20-1 and TRBJ2-5; maybe TRBD2 (5 bases). The V gene lost 3 bases and the J gene lost 5 bases, with 16 bases spanning the gap. Germline V gene data show CDR1 as DFQATT and CDR2 as SNEGSKA (reference sequence). This CDR3 has 14 amino acids. CDR3 protein: CSASRGSATETQYF. The CDR3 nucleotides read TGCAGTGCTAGTCGAGGGAGTGCAACGGAGACCCAGTACTTC.

This clone has ten or more counts. The DNA for the CDR3 is TGTGCCAGTAAAATAGGGCGGACAGGGGGCAATGAGCAGTTCTTC. It translates to CASKIGRTGGNEQFF. The chain couples TRBV19 to TRBJ2-1; 10 positions match TRBD1. The CDR3 spans 15 residues. V shed 7 bases and J 6 bases; nucleotides not matched to a gene: 9. Germline CDR1 LNHDA, CDR2 SQIVND (reference sequence).

Ten or more counts support this clone. This chain links TRBV30 with TRBJ1-4; 9 bases are a match to TRBD1. J was trimmed by 10 bases and V by 1 base; bases with no gene match: 1. Germline values: CDR1 GTSNPN, CDR2 SVGIG (reference sequence). The CDR3 is 12 residues long. For the CDR3, the DNA is TGTGCCTGGAGTGGGACAGGGGTAAAACTGTTTTTT. This sequence encodes CAWSGTGVKLFF. The variable domain in full, with the rest retrieved from reference TRBV30 and TRBJ1-4, is SQTIHQWPATLVQPVGSPLSLECTVEGTSNPNLYWYRQAAGRGLQLLFYSVGIGQISSEVPQNLSASRPQDRQFILSSKKLLLSDSGFYLCAWSGTGVKLFFGSGTQLSVL.

Comment on this clone: The junction shows a germline mismatch at one end, possibly a read error. V and J are TRBV11-2 and TRBJ2-7; possibly TRBD1 for D (6 bases). This CDR3 is built from 16 residues. Per the germline V gene, CDR1 is SGHAT and CDR2 is FQNNGV. CDR3: CASSLVLQTGSYEKYF. CDR3 in DNA: TGTGCCAGCAGCTTAGTTCTACAGACAGGCTCCTACGAGAAGTACTTC.